The present entry profiles one TCR beta chain with its context. Exposed participants encountered a COVID-19 case during the 2 weeks preceding study entry. These data come from a study of blood T cell repertoires in COVID-19. The repertoire was sequenced with immunoSEQ multiplex PCR; TCRdb's copy has only in-frame clones and lacks some. This table has about 430,000 clones, about 88% appearing once. The CDR3 consists of 14 residues. Germline CDR1 is SEHNR and CDR2 is FQNEAQ (reference sequence). V dropped 3 bases and J dropped 2 bases, with 8 bases sitting between them. The source material was PBMCs or T cells enriched from blood (not recorded which). This sequence originates from a woman aged 18 to 35 who had been exposed to COVID-19. J is TRBJ1-3 and V is TRBV7-9; TRBD1 might be the D (5 bases). CDR3 bases: TGTGCCAGCAGCTTCCCGGACACTGGAAACACCATATATTTT. Encoded protein: CASSFPDTGNTIYF.